Following are 9 T cell receptor beta chains from one sample sequenced in a study of T cells after yellow fever vaccination. TCRdb used MiXCR to reprocess the 5' RACE reads, holding one entry per CDR3 protein. The top ten clones hold 23% of a sample with fewer than 350,000 distinct CDR3 sequences, around 3.6% of them seen once. Here the sequenced sample was PBMCs, taken on the day of the yellow fever booster vaccination. Source of these receptors: a man younger than 35 who received the YFV17D yellow fever vaccine.

The sample holds many counts of this clonotype. The J gene is TRBJ1-1, the V gene TRBV19; maybe TRBD1 (5 bases). CDR1 and CDR2 from the germline V gene are LNHDA and SQIVND (reference sequence). The CDR3 length is 13 residues. Between the trimmed V and J ends, which lost 3 bases and 3 bases, there was a span of 8 bases. For the CDR3, the DNA is TGTGCCAGTAGTATTGGGGCAGACACTGAAGCTTTCTTT. This sequence encodes CASSIGADTEAFF. The complete variable domain, with remaining parts taken from reference TRBV19 and TRBJ1-1, reads DGGITQSPKYLFRKEGQNVTLSCEQNLNHDAMYWYRQDPGQGLRLIYYSQIVNDFQKGDIAEGYSVSREKKESFPLTVTSAQKNPTAFYLCASSIGADTEAFFGQGTRLTVV.

In the case of this clonotype: This could be a read error, since a much larger clone is one nucleotide away. The CDR3 loop is CSVEGRFTDTEYF. The CDR3 DNA is TGCAGCGTTGAGGGGCGGTTCACAGATACGGAGTATTTT. The chain combines TRBV29-1 with TRBJ2-3, with D perhaps matching TRBD1 (5 bases). CDR3 size: 13 residues. CDR1 is SQVTM and CDR2 is ANQGSEA in the germline V gene.

This clonotype was found many times. The gene calls are TRBV7-9 and TRBJ1-1; tentative D call: TRBD1 (5 bases). V lost 1 base and J 5 bases, leaving 14 bases between the germline ends. This CDR3 comprises 15 residues. CDR1 is SEHNR, CDR2 FQNEAQ, per germline (reference sequence). The CDR3 coding sequence is TGTGCCAGCAGCTTAGGAGGGGCCCGGGGGACTGAAGCTTTCTTT. Residues: CASSLGGARGTEAFF.

This clonotype was recorded many times. This chain uses TRBV7-2 with TRBJ2-5; D is tentatively TRBD1 or TRBD2 (5 bases each). The V gene lost 5 bases and the J gene lost 4 bases, with 11 bases spanning the gap. The germline CDR1 and CDR2 sequences are SGHTA and FQGNSA. This CDR3 is built from 13 residues. The CDR3 reads CASSHEGRETQYF. The CDR3 coding sequence is TGTGCCAGCAGCCACGAGGGGCGAGAGACCCAGTACTTC.

The table lists this clonotype with many counts. The V call is TRBV7-2, the J call TRBJ2-1, with 9 bases matching TRBD2. CDR1 and CDR2 (germline): SGHTA, FQGNSA. Trimming at V came to 3 bases and at J to 4 bases, leaving 7 bases not matched to a gene. CDR3 size: 16 residues. The chain's CDR3 is CASSFRGGAGYNEQFF. CDR3 DNA: TGTGCCAGCAGCTTTCGCGGGGGGGCTGGATACAATGAGCAGTTCTTC.

The rearrangement uses TRBV20-1 and TRBJ2-5; 8 bases fit TRBD2. CDR1 DFQATT and CDR2 SNEGSKA come from the germline V gene (reference sequence). This CDR3 comprises 15 residues. V lost 1 base, J lost 2 bases, and 6 bases stayed unmatched. The DNA of the CDR3 is TGCAGTGCTAGAGGACTAGCGATGCCTCAAGAGACCCAGTACTTC. Its protein product is CSARGLAMPQETQYF.

This clonotype showed up many times. The rearrangement joins TRBV20-1 to TRBJ2-5, with D perhaps given as TRBD1 or TRBD2 (6 bases each). V lost 4 bases and J 6 bases, leaving 12 bases between the germline ends. This CDR3 spans 12 amino acids. Germline V gene lookup returns CDR1 DFQATT and CDR2 SNEGSKA (reference sequence). The CDR3 is CSATGGGKTQYF. DNA for the CDR3: TGCAGTGCTACCGGGGGCGGGAAGACCCAGTACTTC.

The chain joins TRBV10-3 to TRBJ1-2, with 8 positions matching TRBD1. The CDR3 has 15 amino acids. The germline V gene encodes CDR1 ENHRY and CDR2 SYGVKD. Unmatched junction bases numbered 12, after V lost 5 bases and J lost 7 bases. DNA of the CDR3: TGTGCCATCAGTTCGGACAGGGACATCCTGGGTGGCTACACCTTC. Protein: CAISSDRDILGGYTF.

This clonotype has more than one count but fewer than ten. The V call is TRBV4-2, the J call TRBJ2-7; 9 nucleotides agree with TRBD2. The ends lost 5 bases at V and 3 bases at J; junction bases unmatched: 14. The V gene's germline CDR1 is LGHNA and CDR2 YNFKEQ. CDR3 length: 17 residues. As DNA, the CDR3 is TGTGCCAGCAGCATCTCCCAGGCAATAGCGGGGGTCTACGAGCAGTACTTC. Protein product: CASSISQAIAGVYEQYF.